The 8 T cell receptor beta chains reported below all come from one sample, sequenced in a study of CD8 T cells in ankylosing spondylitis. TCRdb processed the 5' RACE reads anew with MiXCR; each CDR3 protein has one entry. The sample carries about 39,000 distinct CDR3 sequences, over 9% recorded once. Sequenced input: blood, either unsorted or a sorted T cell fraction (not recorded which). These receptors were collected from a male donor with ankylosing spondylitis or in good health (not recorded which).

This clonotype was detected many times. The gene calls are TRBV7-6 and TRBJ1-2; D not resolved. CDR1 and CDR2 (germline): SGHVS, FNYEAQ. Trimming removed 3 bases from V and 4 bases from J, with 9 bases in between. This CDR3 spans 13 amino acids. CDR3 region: CASSFPPSYGYTF. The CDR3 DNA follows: TGTGCCAGCAGCTTCCCCCCCAGCTATGGCTACACCTTC.

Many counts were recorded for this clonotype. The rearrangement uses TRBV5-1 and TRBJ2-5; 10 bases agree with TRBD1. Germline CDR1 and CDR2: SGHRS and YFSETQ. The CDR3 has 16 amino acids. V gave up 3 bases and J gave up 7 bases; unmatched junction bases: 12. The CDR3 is CASSSGQGGSQATQYF. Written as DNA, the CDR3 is TGCGCCAGCAGCTCCGGACAGGGGGGCTCCCAGGCGACCCAGTACTTC.

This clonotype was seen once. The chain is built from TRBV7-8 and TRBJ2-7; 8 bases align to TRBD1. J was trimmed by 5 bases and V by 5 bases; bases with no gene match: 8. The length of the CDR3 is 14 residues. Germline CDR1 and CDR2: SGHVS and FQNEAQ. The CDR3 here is CASSPRTGSHEQYF. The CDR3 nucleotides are TGTGCCAGCAGCCCCCGGACAGGGTCCCACGAGCAGTACTTC.

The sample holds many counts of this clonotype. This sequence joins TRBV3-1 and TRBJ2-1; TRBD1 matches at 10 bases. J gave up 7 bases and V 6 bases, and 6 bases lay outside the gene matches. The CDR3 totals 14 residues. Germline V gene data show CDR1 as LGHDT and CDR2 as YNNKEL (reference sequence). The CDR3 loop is CASSWTGGRNEQFF. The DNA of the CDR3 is TGTGCCAGCAGTTGGACAGGGGGTAGGAATGAGCAGTTCTTC.

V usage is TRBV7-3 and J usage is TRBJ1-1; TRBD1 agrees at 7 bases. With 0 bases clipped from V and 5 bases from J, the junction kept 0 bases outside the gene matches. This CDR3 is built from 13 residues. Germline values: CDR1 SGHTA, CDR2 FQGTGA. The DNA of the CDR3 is TGTGCCAGCAGCTTAACGGGACAGACTGAAGCTTTCTTT. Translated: CASSLTGQTEAFF. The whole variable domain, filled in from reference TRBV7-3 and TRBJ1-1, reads GAGVSQTPSNKVTEKGKYVELRCDPISGHTALYWYRQSLGQGPEFLIYFQGTGAADDSGLPNDRFFAVRPEGSVSTLKIQRTERGDSAVYLCASSLTGQTEAFFGQGTRLTVV.

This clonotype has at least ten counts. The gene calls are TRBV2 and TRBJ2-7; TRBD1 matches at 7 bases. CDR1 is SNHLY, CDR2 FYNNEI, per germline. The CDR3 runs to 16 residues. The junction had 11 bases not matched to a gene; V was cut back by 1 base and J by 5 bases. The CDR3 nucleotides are TGTGCCAGCAGTGAAGGAGGGACAAGGGGGCGTAACGAGCAGTACTTC. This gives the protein CASSEGGTRGRNEQYF.

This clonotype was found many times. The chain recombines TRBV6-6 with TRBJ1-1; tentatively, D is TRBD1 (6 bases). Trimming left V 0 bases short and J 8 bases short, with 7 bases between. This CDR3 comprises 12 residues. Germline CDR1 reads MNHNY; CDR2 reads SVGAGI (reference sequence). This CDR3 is CASSYSTGEAFF. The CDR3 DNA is TGTGCCAGCAGTTACTCAACAGGGGAAGCTTTCTTT.

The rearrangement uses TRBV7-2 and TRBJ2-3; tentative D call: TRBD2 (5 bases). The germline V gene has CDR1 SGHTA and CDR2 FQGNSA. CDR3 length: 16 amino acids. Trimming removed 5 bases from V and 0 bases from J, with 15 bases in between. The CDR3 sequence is CASSKGSRPSTDTQYF. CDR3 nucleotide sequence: TGTGCCAGCAGCAAAGGGAGCAGACCTAGCACAGATACGCAGTATTTT.